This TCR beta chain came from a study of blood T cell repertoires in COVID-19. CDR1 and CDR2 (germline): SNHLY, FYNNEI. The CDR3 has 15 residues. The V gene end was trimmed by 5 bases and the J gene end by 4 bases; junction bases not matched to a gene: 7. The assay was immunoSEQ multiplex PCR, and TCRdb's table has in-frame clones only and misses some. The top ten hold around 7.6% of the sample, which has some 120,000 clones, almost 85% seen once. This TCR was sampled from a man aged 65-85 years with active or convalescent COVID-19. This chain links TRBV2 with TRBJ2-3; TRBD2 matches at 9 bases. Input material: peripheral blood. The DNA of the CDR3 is TGTGCCAGCAGTCTCTTAGCGGGAGTTGCAGATACGCAGTATTTT. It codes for CASSLLAGVADTQYF. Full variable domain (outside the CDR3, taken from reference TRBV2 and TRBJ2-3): EPEVTQTPSHQVTQMGQEVILRCVPISNHLYFYWYRQILGQKVEFLVSFYNNEISEKSEIFDDQFSVERPDGSNFTLKIRSTKLEDSAMYFCASSLLAGVADTQYFGPGTRLTVL.